This T cell receptor (beta chain) was retrieved from a study of vaccination and CD4 T cells after COVID-19. Study as a whole: Six males and four females constituted the convalescent cohort, two of whom were Hispanic. The post-vaccine samples came a median about 70 days after dose two (range 14 to 241).

One entry per CDR3 protein results from TCRdb running MiXCR on the PCR reads. The data contain around 15,000 distinct CDR3 sequences, around 69% of them singletons. There were positive PCR dates ranging from March to December 2020, all predating US Alpha, Beta and Delta variants. Germline V gene lookup returns CDR1 SGHTA and CDR2 FQGTGA. This CDR3 spans 15 amino acids. V gave up 2 bases and J gave up 7 bases; unmatched junction bases: 2. This clonotype originated in a human donor who had recovered from COVID-19. This chain joins TRBV7-3 and TRBJ2-1; TRBD2 aligns across 13 bases. This specimen consisted of CD4+ T cells from blood, obtained after SARS-CoV-2 vaccination. CDR3 nucleotide sequence: TGTGCCAGCAGCTTAGGGACTAGCGGGATGAATGAGCAGTTCTTC. Residues: CASSLGTSGMNEQFF.